This TCR beta chain was retrieved from a study of molecular identifiers for immune sequencing clone quantification (dated by TCRdb to about 2018). With respect to the entire study: For a replicate experiment, RNA from roughly 20,000 or 100,000 naive CD8 T cells was divided into five aliquots, and four of the five aliquots were sequenced. The study was a methods study using CD8 T cells to benchmark molecular-identifier clustering-based TCR repertoire sequencing (MIDCIRS) and TCR RNA copy counting. The study at large found these results: Even against a background of about a million naive CD8 T cells, spiked-in Jurkat TCR RNA amounting to a single cell's worth was reported to be detectable. Highly expanded clone sizes could be underestimated because identical TCR molecules may share a barcode. Modeling gave around 3.3 recovered TCR RNA copies per cell versus 8 to 10 by digital PCR, implying about 30% capture efficiency. Without barcode sub-clustering, chimeric consensus sequences inflated TCR diversity; chimeras reached as high as 47%. Clones above 20 RNA copies held over 99% of molecules in CMV-specific effector cells but under 1% in naive cells. Naive libraries contained spiked-in Jurkat TCR RNA (10 copies' worth), which is not part of the donor repertoire.

Libraries of naive CD8 T cells were generated from roughly 20,000 to 1,000,000 sorted cells, with 10%, 30% or 50% of the purified RNA used. On a BD FACSAria II, naive CD8 T cells were FACS-sorted as CD8+CD4-CCR7+CD45RA+ and collected into RLT Plus buffer. Detection sensitivity was tested by spiking Jurkat RNA equal to over 8 TCR copies' worth into samples containing about 20,000-1,100,000 naive CD8 T cells. Enrichment of CD8 T cells was done with RosetteSep CD8+ T Cell Enrichment Cocktail plus Ficoll-Paque, and ACK red cell lysis came afterward. Library method: PCR. The reads were generated on an Illumina HiSeq 4000. Bulk TCR libraries were prepared as previously described, using TCR primers listed in Table S5. The Qiagen AllPrep DNA/RNA kit was used to purify total RNA. Before analysis, reads from multiple sequencing runs of the same library were pooled. Per the authors' processing: Only reads with exact TCR constant sequence were kept, trimmed to 150 nt, and grouped by their 12-nt molecular barcodes. Reads inside each barcode group were sub-clustered using a 15% Levenshtein threshold, and a quality-weighted consensus sequence was constructed for each RNA molecule. Non-functional sequences were discarded, and so were lower-count sequences lying one edit away from another sequence. Based on fitting two negative binomial distributions, any barcode sub-cluster with under 20% of the maximum read count was discarded. TCRdb trimmed public reads at Q25 via fastp, called clones via MiXCR and kept in-frame beta chains. Identical CDR3 proteins give one entry, which carries the most common genes and DNA. None of the V and J calls come from the authors' own analysis; TCRdb made them. A total of some 65,000 distinct CDR3 sequences appear in this sample, about 18% of them only once. The top ten constitute approximately 1.5% of the sample.

The sample holds many counts of this clonotype. No antigen is known for it. No much larger clone exists at a distance of one base, and base qualities are not known. The germline V gene yields LGHNA for CDR1 and YSLEER for CDR2. The trim is 0 bases for V and 5 bases for J, with a gap of 19 bases between the germline ends. The CDR3 sequence holds 17 residues, the cysteine and phenylalanine included. Of all the DNA, just the CDR3 is kept, 51 bases in frame from base 1. This TCR came from a human donor in good health. Some libraries in this study had Jurkat cell RNA spiked in. Material for sequencing was naive CD8+ T cells from blood, with Jurkat cell RNA spiked in. This specimen's cell subset or site label, per the study, means: FACS-sorted CD8+CD4-CCR7+CD45RA+ naive T cells. The sequence joins TRBV4-3 to TRBJ1-1; the D region possibly corresponds to TRBD1 (5 bases align). In nucleotides, the sequence is TGCGCCAGCAGCCAAGACCACCTTCTCGAGGGGAAAACTGAAGCTTTCTTT. Its protein reads: CASSQDHLLEGKTEAFF.